This note documents a single TCR beta chain sequence. This clone was picked up one time. No antigen is known for it. Within one base of it there is no much larger clone, and no base qualities were kept. Reading from cysteine to phenylalanine, the CDR3 counts 14 amino acids. The kept DNA is CDR3 alone, 42 bases in frame from the first base. The germline V gene specifies SGHTA as CDR1 and FQGTGA as CDR2. V is pruned by 4 bases and J by 5 bases, leaving 5 bases of the junction without a gene match. The sample comes from a study of control samples from healthy donors and cancer patients (dated by TCRdb to the early 2020s). Library construction relied on the immunoSEQ multiplex PCR assay. TCRdb holds this immuneACCESS table with in-frame rearrangements only. Some clones are missing; in checked studies, unresolved V genes explain under half, and the rest has no known cause. In all, the sample holds around 110,000 clones, and around 91% of those were seen once. The ten most abundant clones make up 1.1% of the sample.

The sequencing sample was made of PBMCs. In this chain, TRBV7-3 is recombined with TRBJ1-1; 9 middle bases align to TRBD1. The TCR originated in a woman aged 45-59 years with colorectal cancer. The DNA sequence is given as TGTGCCAGCAGCTCGACAGGGGGATCAACTGAAGCTTTCTTT. It codes for CASSSTGGSTEAFF.